Each of the 32 T cell receptor beta chains below was sequenced from the same sample in a study of PD-L1 blockade in urothelial cancer. Using immunoSEQ multiplex PCR, the repertoire was profiled, and TCRdb retains in-frame clones only, with some absent. The sample holds around 34,000 clones; 85% are singletons and the top ten take roughly 15%. Time point indicated: pretreatment peripheral blood. The material sequenced was PBMCs, taken around atezolizumab (anti-PD-L1) treatment. The source is a man at least 80 years old with urothelial cancer.

This clone came up a few times. The CDR3 DNA reads as TGTGCCAGCAGTGACGGGATCGATGGGGCCAACGTCCTGACTTTC. Encoded protein: CASSDGIDGANVLTF. The gene calls are TRBV2 and TRBJ2-6; D is perhaps TRBD2 (5 bases). This CDR3 is built from 15 residues. Germline V lookup: CDR1 SNHLY, CDR2 FYNNEI. V was cut by 3 bases and J by 3 bases, with 9 bases left in between. The complete variable domain, with remaining parts taken from reference TRBV2 and TRBJ2-6, reads EPEVTQTPSHQVTQMGQEVILRCVPISNHLYFYWYRQILGQKVEFLVSFYNNEISEKSEIFDDQFSVERPDGSNFTLKIRSTKLEDSAMYFCASSDGIDGANVLTFGAGSRLTVL.

The chain joins TRBV5-6 to TRBJ2-4; tentative D call: TRBD1 (5 bases). Trimming left V 4 bases short and J 1 base short, with 12 bases between. Germline CDR1 SGHDT, CDR2 YYEEEE. CDR3 size: 15 residues. In DNA, the CDR3 is TGTGCCAGCAGCCAGGGTGAAGGGGCCAAAAACATTCAGTACTTC. Translation: CASSQGEGAKNIQYF.

The chain combines TRBV18 with TRBJ1-1; D possibly corresponds to TRBD1 (5 bases). The CDR3 runs to 14 residues. V gave up 6 bases and J gave up 0 bases, with 11 bases separating them. Germline CDR1 KGHSH, CDR2 LQKENI. CDR3 in amino acids: CASSYDRLNTEAFF. CDR3 nucleotide sequence: TGTGCCAGCTCTTACGACAGATTGAACACTGAAGCTTTCTTT.

This clone turned up a few times. The rearrangement joins TRBV5-4 to TRBJ2-3; TRBD2 matches at 8 bases. There are 15 residues in the CDR3. J lost 4 bases, V lost 3 bases, and 7 bases had no gene match. The germline gives CDR1 SGHNT, CDR2 YYREEE (reference sequence). CDR3 protein: CASSSGGPIPDTQYF. In nucleotides, the CDR3 is TGTGCCAGCAGCTCGGGAGGGCCTATTCCAGATACGCAGTATTTT. Drawing the rest from reference TRBV5-4 and TRBJ2-3, the complete variable domain is ETGVTQSPTHLIKTRGQQVTLRCSSQSGHNTVSWYQQALGQGPQFIFQYYREEENGRGNFPPRFSGLQFPNYSSELNVNALELDDSALYLCASSSGGPIPDTQYFGPGTRLTVL.

This chain's CDR3 is CASSLGGTSRGNEQFF. The DNA of the CDR3 is TGCGCCAGCAGCTTGGGGGGGACTAGTAGGGGCAATGAGCAGTTCTTC. The chain couples TRBV5-1 to TRBJ2-1; 8 nucleotides line up with TRBD2. Germline CDR1 and CDR2: SGHRS and YFSETQ. Trimming removed 0 bases from V and 6 bases from J; junction bases left unmatched: 8. CDR3 length equals 16 residues.

This clone was seen only a few times. The CDR3: CASSLRGGGQETQYF. CDR3 sequence (DNA): TGTGCCAGCAGCTTAAGGGGGGGAGGGCAAGAGACCCAGTACTTC. The chain is built from TRBV7-2 and TRBJ2-5; weak D call: TRBD2 (7 bases). The CDR3 length is 15 residues. Germline CDR1 SGHTA, CDR2 FQGNSA. The V and J ends lost 2 bases and 2 bases respectively, with 12 bases between them.

The chain is built from TRBV19 and TRBJ1-4; 11 bases align to TRBD1. From germline, CDR1 is LNHDA and CDR2 SQIVND (reference sequence). This CDR3 region has 15 residues. V dropped 6 bases and J dropped 7; count of bases not matched to a gene: 7. The CDR3 here is CASRTDGTGGEKLFF. CDR3 coding DNA: TGTGCCAGTAGGACGGACGGGACAGGGGGTGAAAAACTGTTTTTT.

The rearrangement joins TRBV5-1 to TRBJ2-7, with D maybe TRBD2 (5 bases). Trimming took 0 bases from V and 2 from J, leaving 15 bases between them. The CDR3 has 16 residues. CDR1 and CDR2 (germline): SGHRS, YFSETQ. CDR3 sequence: CASSLEPTSGPYEQYF. CDR3 in DNA: TGCGCCAGCAGCTTGGAACCAACCAGCGGACCCTACGAGCAGTACTTC.

This sequence joins TRBV5-6 and TRBJ1-5, with D possibly TRBD1 on 6 matching bases. The V gene lost 4 bases and the J gene lost 1 base, with 15 bases spanning the gap. This CDR3 spans 16 amino acids. Germline-derived CDR1 and CDR2 are SGHDT and YYEEEE. The CDR3 spells CASSKTGIYSNQPQHF. CDR3 coding DNA: TGTGCCAGCAGCAAAACAGGGATATACAGCAATCAGCCCCAGCATTTT.

The rearrangement joins TRBV11-2 to TRBJ2-2; TRBD2 agrees at 9 bases. Germline-derived CDR1 and CDR2 are SGHAT and FQNNGV. The CDR3 is made up of 16 amino acids. Trimming removed 1 base from V and 6 bases from J; junction bases left unmatched: 6. The CDR3 nucleotides are TGTGCCAGCAGCTTAGTTGGCGGGAGGGGAGCCGGGGAGCTGTTTTTT. This codes for CASSLVGGRGAGELFF.

This rearrangement joins TRBV7-9 to TRBJ2-5; 10 bases map to TRBD2. Losses at the gene ends were 2 bases for V and 5 bases for J; bases not matched to a gene: 5. CDR1 and CDR2 from the germline V gene are SEHNR and FQNEAQ (reference sequence). This CDR3 contains 15 residues. The CDR3 nucleotides are TGTGCCAGCAGCTTACCGGGACTAGCGATGGAGACCCAGTACTTC. Protein product: CASSLPGLAMETQYF.

The rearrangement uses TRBV11-2 and TRBJ2-1; 9 nucleotides match TRBD2. The germline CDR1 and CDR2 sequences are SGHAT and FQNNGV. This CDR3 spans 15 amino acids. Losses at the gene ends were 1 base for V and 8 bases for J; bases not matched to a gene: 6. The CDR3 region is CASSLVSGRRYEQFF. The CDR3 nucleotides are TGTGCCAGCAGCTTAGTTAGCGGGAGACGGTATGAGCAGTTCTTC.

This clone occurred once. The chain carries TRBV27 and TRBJ1-2; TRBD1 might be the D (6 bases). This CDR3 has 14 residues. Germline V CDR1 and CDR2: MNHEY, SMNVEV (reference sequence). Deletions cut 0 bases from V and 8 bases from J, with 13 bases between. The CDR3 region has the DNA TGTGCCAGCAGTTTATCGGGGGCAGGGGACGGCTACACCTTC. Encoded protein: CASSLSGAGDGYTF.

J is TRBJ2-7 and V is TRBV5-4, with 9 positions matching TRBD1. The CDR3 sequence is 15 residues long. Germline trimming cut 4 bases from V and 7 bases from J; bases unmatched to any gene: 12. Germline V gives CDR1 SGHNT, CDR2 YYREEE (reference sequence). CDR3 in DNA: TGTGCCAGCAGCCGTCATGAGGGACAGGGAGGGGAGCAGTACTTC. Translating it yields CASSRHEGQGGEQYF.

The chain employs TRBV7-9 and TRBJ2-3, with TRBD2 matching over 8 bases. V lost 4 bases, J lost 5 bases, and 8 bases stayed unmatched. CDR3 length equals 15 residues. Germline V gives CDR1 SEHNR, CDR2 FQNEAQ (reference sequence). CDR3 region: CASSSRGDRLDTQYF. CDR3 nucleotides: TGTGCCAGCAGCTCGCGGGGGGACCGCCTAGATACGCAGTATTTT.

The CDR3 spells CASSFWDTQETQYF. For the CDR3, the DNA is TGTGCCAGTAGCTTTTGGGACACCCAAGAGACCCAGTACTTC. The chain carries TRBV19 and TRBJ2-5; D may be TRBD1 (6 bases). The CDR3 runs to 14 residues. The V end lost 6 bases, the J end lost 1 base, and 12 bases lay between the germline ends. The germline gives CDR1 LNHDA, CDR2 SQIVND (reference sequence).

Details on this clone: One end of the junction does not line up with germline, which may come from a read error. The rearrangement uses TRBV5-6 and TRBJ1-1; D gene ambiguous. The CDR3 spans 14 residues. Germline CDR1 SGHDT, CDR2 YYEEEE. CDR3 sequence (DNA): TGTGCCAGCAACTTGGTGGGGAGGAGCACTGAAGCTTTCTTT. This translates into CASNLVGRSTEAFF.

This clone was counted a few times. The CDR3 region is CASNPGGGADTQYF. The CDR3 nucleotides are TGTGCCAGCAATCCGGGAGGAGGGGCAGATACGCAGTATTTT. This chain connects TRBV2 to TRBJ2-3; 7 nucleotides align to TRBD2. Germline values: CDR1 SNHLY, CDR2 FYNNEI. The trim removed 7 bases at V and 4 bases at J, leaving 8 bases unmatched. The CDR3 loop spans 14 amino acids. Drawing the rest from reference TRBV2 and TRBJ2-3, the complete variable domain is EPEVTQTPSHQVTQMGQEVILRCVPISNHLYFYWYRQILGQKVEFLVSFYNNEISEKSEIFDDQFSVERPDGSNFTLKIRSTKLEDSAMYFCASNPGGGADTQYFGPGTRLTVL.

This clone was detected a few times. Within the sample, other DNA sequences also encode this same CDR3. This sequence joins TRBV7-2 and TRBJ1-2, with TRBD1 matching 7 bases. The ends lost 4 bases at V and 5 bases at J; junction bases unmatched: 7. The CDR3 sequence is 14 residues long. The germline CDR1 and CDR2 sequences are SGHTA and FQGNSA. Here the CDR3 DNA reads TGTGCCAGCAGCTCCTCAGGGGGTAGTTATGGCTACACCTTC. Its protein product is CASSSSGGSYGYTF. The whole variable domain, filled in from reference TRBV7-2 and TRBJ1-2, reads GAGVSQSPSNKVTEKGKDVELRCDPISGHTALYWYRQSLGQGLEFLIYFQGNSAPDKSGLPSDRFSAERTGGSVSTLTIQRTQQEDSAVYLCASSSSGGSYGYTFGSGTRLTVV.

V usage is TRBV5-1 and J usage is TRBJ2-5; 10 bases map to TRBD1. With 5 bases clipped from V and 1 base from J, the junction kept 5 bases outside the gene matches. The CDR3 spans 15 residues. The V gene's germline CDR1 is SGHRS and CDR2 YFSETQ. CDR3 coding DNA: TGCGCCAGCAGGTCGACAGGGGGCTCCCAAGAGACCCAGTACTTC. This sequence encodes CASRSTGGSQETQYF. Using reference TRBV5-1 and TRBJ2-5 for the parts outside the CDR3, the full variable domain is KAGVTQTPRYLIKTRGQQVTLSCSPISGHRSVSWYQQTPGQGLQFLFEYFSETQRNKGNFPGRFSGRQFSNSRSEMNVSTLELGDSALYLCASRSTGGSQETQYFGPGTRLLVL.

This rearrangement joins TRBV30 to TRBJ1-3; a weak D match, TRBD1 (5 bases). Between the trimmed V and J ends, which lost 0 bases and 8 bases, there was a span of 11 bases. Germline CDR1 GTSNPN, CDR2 SVGIG (reference sequence). The CDR3 runs 13 residues. The CDR3 bases are TGTGCCTGGAGTGTTCATAGGGGATACACCATATATTTT. Its translation: CAWSVHRGYTIYF.

V gene TRBV7-9 combines with J gene TRBJ2-1; 16 bases are a match to TRBD2. The germline V gene has CDR1 SEHNR and CDR2 FQNEAQ (reference sequence). J lost 3 bases, V lost 5 bases, and 10 bases had no gene match. This CDR3 contains 19 residues. In DNA, the CDR3 is TGTGCCAGCAGCGCCGTCGGGACTAGCGGGAGGGCCGGCTACAATGAGCAGTTCTTC. This translates into CASSAVGTSGRAGYNEQFF.

V and J are TRBV28 and TRBJ2-2; D is ambiguous. V was shortened by 3 bases and J by 4 bases, with 3 bases between the two germline ends. The CDR3 totals 12 residues. CDR1 is MDHEN and CDR2 is SYDVKM in the germline V gene. Written as DNA, the CDR3 is TGTGCCAGCAGTTTCTTCACCGGGGAGCTGTTTTTT. As protein: CASSFFTGELFF. Filled out from reference TRBV28 and TRBJ2-2, the complete variable domain reads DVKVTQSSRYLVKRTGEKVFLECVQDMDHENMFWYRQDPGLGLRLIYFSYDVKMKEKGDIPEGYSVSREKKERFSLILESASTNQTSMYLCASSFFTGELFFGEGSRLTVL.

The chain couples TRBV29-1 to TRBJ2-1; D unresolved. This CDR3 comprises 14 residues. Germline loops: CDR1 SQVTM, CDR2 ANQGSEA. Between the trimmed V and J ends, which lost 3 bases and 0 bases, there was a span of 9 bases. CDR3 DNA: TGCAGCGTTGAGTTTAGGAGCTCCTACAATGAGCAGTTCTTC. Encoded protein: CSVEFRSSYNEQFF.

This chain links TRBV5-1 with TRBJ2-1, with D possibly matching TRBD1 (5 bases). Trimming took off 3 bases at V and 2 bases at J, with 9 bases between the two ends. There are 14 residues in the CDR3. Germline V gene lookup returns CDR1 SGHRS and CDR2 YFSETQ. In DNA, the CDR3 is TGCGCCAGCAGCTCACAGGAGACCTACAATGAGCAGTTCTTC. It translates to CASSSQETYNEQFF. Full variable domain (outside the CDR3, taken from reference TRBV5-1 and TRBJ2-1): KAGVTQTPRYLIKTRGQQVTLSCSPISGHRSVSWYQQTPGQGLQFLFEYFSETQRNKGNFPGRFSGRQFSNSRSEMNVSTLELGDSALYLCASSSQETYNEQFFGPGTRLTVL.

This chain connects TRBV2 to TRBJ2-1, with 7 bases lining up with TRBD1. This CDR3 is 14 amino acids long. Germline lookup yields CDR1 SNHLY and CDR2 FYNNEI. J was trimmed by 0 bases and V by 9 bases; bases with no gene match: 5. The CDR3, as DNA: TGTGCCAGTAACCGGGACAGCTCCTACAATGAGCAGTTCTTC. Protein: CASNRDSSYNEQFF.

The V gene is TRBV2, the J gene TRBJ2-3, with TRBD2 matching 9 bases. Germline lookup yields CDR1 SNHLY and CDR2 FYNNEI. V lost 2 bases, J lost 3 bases, and 6 bases stayed unmatched. CDR3 length: 16 residues. CDR3 in DNA: TGTGCCAGCAGTGAAAGGGCGGGAGGGGGGACAGATACGCAGTATTTT. It encodes CASSERAGGGTDTQYF. The full variable domain, with the rest looked up from reference TRBV2 and TRBJ2-3, is EPEVTQTPSHQVTQMGQEVILRCVPISNHLYFYWYRQILGQKVEFLVSFYNNEISEKSEIFDDQFSVERPDGSNFTLKIRSTKLEDSAMYFCASSERAGGGTDTQYFGPGTRLTVL.

DNA for the CDR3: TGTGCCAGCTCACCTTTAGCCACTCTGACGGGCTATGGCTACACCTTC. Translation: CASSPLATLTGYGYTF. The rearrangement uses TRBV18 and TRBJ1-2, with D hard to call. Germline assignment: CDR1 KGHSH and CDR2 LQKENI. V lost 3 bases to trimming and J lost 4 bases, with 18 bases between them. This CDR3 spans 16 amino acids. Looking up the rest from reference TRBV18 and TRBJ1-2 gives the full variable domain: NAGVMQNPRHLVRRRGQEARLRCSPMKGHSHVYWYRQLPEEGLKFMVYLQKENIIDESGMPKERFSAEFPKEGPSILRIQQVVRGDSAAYFCASSPLATLTGYGYTFGSGTRLTVV.

The chain joins TRBV5-4 to TRBJ2-3; 7 bases agree with TRBD1. V dropped 4 bases and J dropped 1; count of bases not matched to a gene: 6. This CDR3 comprises 15 residues. CDR1 and CDR2 (germline): SGHNT, YYREEE (reference sequence). CDR3 protein: CASSSRDSRTDTQYF. The CDR3 DNA reads as TGTGCCAGCAGCAGCCGGGACAGCCGCACAGATACGCAGTATTTT.

The DNA of the CDR3 is TGTGCCAGCGCGGGAGACGCCTACGAGCAGTACTTC. Protein sequence: CASAGDAYEQYF. The genes are TRBV6-1 and TRBJ2-7; 7 bases fit TRBD2. The CDR3 extends over 12 amino acids. With V trimmed by 8 bases and J by 2 bases, 3 bases remained unmatched. The germline CDR1 and CDR2 sequences are MNHNS and SASEGT.

The rearrangement joins TRBV4-1 to TRBJ2-5, with 9 bases identical to TRBD2. V gave up 0 bases and J gave up 3 bases; unmatched junction bases: 8. This CDR3 is 17 amino acids long. Germline assignment: CDR1 MGHRA and CDR2 YSYEKL. The CDR3 here is CASSQDGVAGVKETQYF. CDR3 DNA: TGCGCCAGCAGCCAAGATGGGGTAGCGGGAGTTAAAGAGACCCAGTACTTC.

This chain links TRBV5-1 with TRBJ2-7, with 9 bases that match TRBD1. V trimming: 0 bases; J trimming: 6 bases; junction bases outside the gene matches: 7. The CDR3 is made up of 15 amino acids. CDR1 and CDR2 (germline): SGHRS, YFSETQ. The CDR3 sequence: CASSLADRGTSEQYF. The DNA for the CDR3 is TGCGCCAGCAGCTTGGCGGACAGGGGAACGAGCGAGCAGTACTTC. The full variable domain, with the rest looked up from reference TRBV5-1 and TRBJ2-7, is KAGVTQTPRYLIKTRGQQVTLSCSPISGHRSVSWYQQTPGQGLQFLFEYFSETQRNKGNFPGRFSGRQFSNSRSEMNVSTLELGDSALYLCASSLADRGTSEQYFGPGTRLTVT.